Shown below are 19 T cell receptor beta chains from a single sample sequenced in a study of blood T cells in healthy people across ages. For the second PCR, which ran for about 7 to 11 cycles, a sample-barcoded 5' primer and a J-beta primer mix were used. TCRdb redid the calling of the 5' RACE reads with MiXCR, one entry per CDR3 protein. The profile shows roughly 900,000 distinct CDR3 sequences, 29% of them singletons. The sequenced sample consisted of blood. The receptors come from an elderly woman in good health.

This clonotype has more than one count but fewer than ten. The CDR3 is CAAAVTGEQYF. CDR3 bases: TGTGCCGCCGCGGTTACAGGGGAGCAGTACTTC. The gene calls are TRBV2 and TRBJ2-7; possibly TRBD1 for D (6 bases). V was shortened by 11 bases and J by 7 bases, with 15 bases between the two germline ends. Germline V gives CDR1 SNHLY, CDR2 FYNNEI. There are 11 residues in the CDR3. The full variable domain, in which reference TRBV2 and TRBJ2-7 provide the parts outside the CDR3, is EPEVTQTPSHQVTQMGQEVILRCVPISNHLYFYWYRQILGQKVEFLVSFYNNEISEKSEIFDDQFSVERPDGSNFTLKIRSTKLEDSAMYFCAAAVTGEQYFGPGTRLTVT.

This clonotype was detected many times. J is TRBJ2-5 and V is TRBV6-1, with D possibly being TRBD1 or TRBD2 (5 bases each). The CDR3 covers 21 residues. Looked up from germline, CDR1 is MNHNS and CDR2 is SASEGT. V gave up 7 bases and J gave up 1 base, with 34 bases separating them. The CDR3 sequence is CASNPTPGTPGTQMPQETQYF. The CDR3 DNA reads TGTGCCAGCAACCCGACGCCGGGAACCCCCGGGACCCAAATGCCCCAAGAGACCCAGTACTTC.

This clonotype was seen ten or more times. V gene TRBV27 combines with J gene TRBJ1-6; tentatively, D is TRBD1 (6 bases). Germline CDR1 MNHEY, CDR2 SMNVEV (reference sequence). Between the trimmed V and J ends, which lost 8 bases and 10 bases, there was a span of 15 bases. CDR3 size: 13 residues. The CDR3: CASGAQTGSPLHF. The CDR3 region has the DNA TGTGCCAGCGGGGCCCAGACAGGATCACCCCTCCACTTT.

A single count supports this clonotype. Here the CDR3 reads CASSLPKDSPLSRNTEAFF. In DNA form, the CDR3 reads TGTGCCAGCAGTTTACCCAAGGACAGTCCGCTGAGTAGGAACACTGAAGCTTTCTTT. The rearrangement links TRBV27 to TRBJ1-1; maybe TRBD1 (6 bases). Between the trimmed V and J ends, which lost 2 bases and 1 base, there was a span of 23 bases. The CDR3 contains 19 residues. Germline CDR1 MNHEY, CDR2 SMNVEV (reference sequence).

The rearrangement uses TRBV5-1 and TRBJ2-1; 9 bases line up with TRBD2. CDR3 length: 16 amino acids. V lost 4 bases to trimming and J lost 8 bases; unmatched junction nucleotides: 13. Per the germline V gene, CDR1 is SGHRS and CDR2 is YFSETQ. The CDR3 sequence: CASSRRAGGGPDEQFF. The CDR3 DNA is TGCGCCAGCAGCCGGCGCGCGGGGGGGGGCCCGGATGAGCAGTTCTTC.

The chain recombines TRBV6-2 or TRBV6-3 with TRBJ1-5; TRBD1 might be the D (5 bases). The CDR3 has 15 amino acids. V was trimmed by 8 bases and J by 0 bases, leaving 14 bases between them. The germline CDR1 and CDR2 sequences are MNHEY and SVGEGT. The chain's CDR3 is CASQYRIYSNQPQHF. The CDR3 DNA is TGTGCCAGCCAGTACAGGATCTATAGCAATCAGCCCCAGCATTTT.

This clonotype turned up a few times. The chain carries TRBV6-1 and TRBJ1-6; tentatively, D is TRBD1 (6 bases). The germline gives CDR1 MNHNS, CDR2 SASEGT. Between the trimmed V and J ends, which lost 1 base and 14 bases, there was a span of 15 bases. This CDR3 region has 14 residues. CDR3: CASSEDVGGGTLHF. CDR3 nucleotides: TGTGCCAGCAGTGAAGACGTAGGGGGTGGCACCCTCCACTTT.

In its sample, this clonotype was seen many times. The chain combines TRBV7-2 with TRBJ2-7, with 9 bases that match TRBD1. CDR1 is SGHTA, CDR2 FQGNSA, per germline. The CDR3 totals 15 residues. With V trimmed by 5 bases and J by 0 bases, 5 bases remained unmatched. CDR3 residues: CASSPGQGFSYEQYF. For the CDR3, the DNA is TGTGCCAGCAGCCCAGGACAGGGGTTCTCCTACGAGCAGTACTTC.

This clonotype was seen repeatedly, ten times or more. The gene calls are TRBV12-3 or TRBV12-4 and TRBJ2-3, with TRBD2 matching over 7 bases. The CDR3 covers 15 residues. Unmatched junction bases numbered 16, after V lost 8 bases and J lost 8 bases. CDR3 region: CASFLSGLPGGTQYF. In DNA, the CDR3 is TGTGCCAGCTTCCTGTCGGGTCTTCCGGGAGGTACGCAGTATTTT.

This clonotype was observed at least ten times. The V and J genes are TRBV12-3 or TRBV12-4 and TRBJ2-5; 11 bases fit TRBD2. With 6 bases clipped from V and 5 bases from J, the junction kept 11 bases outside the gene matches. The CDR3 runs 16 residues. This chain's CDR3 is CASSLIAGGAWETQYF. In DNA form, the CDR3 reads TGTGCCAGCAGCCTAATAGCGGGGGGGGCCTGGGAGACCCAGTACTTC.

This chain joins TRBV11-3 and TRBJ2-1, with D maybe TRBD2 (7 bases). This CDR3 contains 15 residues. The ends were cut back, 1 base at V and 8 bases at J, with 15 bases in the middle. Germline V CDR1 and CDR2: SGHNT, YENEEA. The CDR3 here is CASSLVGGAIDEQFF. The CDR3 DNA reads as TGTGCCAGCAGCTTAGTAGGGGGGGCCATCGATGAGCAGTTCTTC.

On this clonotype: A single base separates this from a much larger clone, so it may be a read error. The chain recombines TRBV12-3 or TRBV12-4 with TRBJ2-3, with D possibly called TRBD1 or TRBD2 (5 bases each). V lost 7 bases to trimming and J lost 11 bases, with 22 bases between them. This CDR3 region has 14 residues. CDR3 DNA sequence: TGTGCCAGCACCTTAGGACGGGGCACAGATGTGCAGTATTTT. As protein: CASTLGRGTDVQYF.

This clonotype was observed a handful of times. V is TRBV6-2 or TRBV6-3 and J is TRBJ1-1, with no clear D. The CDR3 totals 16 residues. Trimming took 9 bases from V and 5 from J, leaving 25 bases between them. The germline CDR1 and CDR2 sequences are MNHEY and SVGEGT. CDR3 DNA sequence: TGTGCCAGTAGTGGCTACAACCGCCGCGTAGGAACTGAAGCTTTCTTT. Its translation is CASSGYNRRVGTEAFF.

Comments on this clonotype: A much larger clone differs by one base, so this may be a read error. V is TRBV3-1 and J is TRBJ1-2, with D possibly matching TRBD1 (5 bases). Germline CDR1 is LGHDT and CDR2 is YNNKEL (reference sequence). The CDR3 runs 15 residues. Trimming left V 4 bases short and J 8 bases short, with 20 bases between. The CDR3 DNA is TGTGCCAGCAGCCTCCTAAACCCCGGGACCAGCGGCTACACCTTC. Translating it yields CASSLLNPGTSGYTF.

Here the CDR3 reads CASSPGGSNTEAFF. In DNA form, the CDR3 reads TGCGCCAGCAGCCCAGGGGGCTCGAACACTGAAGCTTTCTTT. This rearrangement joins TRBV5-1 to TRBJ1-1; TRBD1 matches 8 bases. With V trimmed by 4 bases and J by 1 base, 3 bases remained unmatched. This CDR3 has 14 residues. Looked up from germline, CDR1 is SGHRS and CDR2 is YFSETQ.

At least ten counts were recorded for this clonotype. This sequence joins TRBV4-2 and TRBJ2-5; 7 nucleotides agree with TRBD1. There are 15 residues in the CDR3. CDR1 LGHNA and CDR2 YNFKEQ come from the germline V gene. After removal of 2 bases from V and 2 bases from J, the junction contained 5 bases not matched to a gene. The CDR3 loop is CASSQFRTGQETQYF. CDR3 bases: TGTGCCAGCAGCCAATTTCGGACAGGTCAAGAGACCCAGTACTTC.

There are many counts of this clonotype. The chain links TRBV10-2 to TRBJ1-2; D gene unclear. Trimming left V 3 bases short and J 1 base short, with 12 bases between. The CDR3 has 15 amino acids. Germline V gene lookup returns CDR1 WSHSY and CDR2 SAAADI. CDR3 protein: CASSDLALLNYGYTF. The CDR3 DNA reads TGCGCCAGCAGTGACCTCGCCTTACTTAACTATGGCTACACCTTC.

This clonotype was seen a few times. The chain is built from TRBV30 and TRBJ2-3; no definite D call. Germline CDR1 reads GTSNPN; CDR2 reads SVGIG (reference sequence). V was pared by 2 bases and J by 2 bases, with 5 bases between. The CDR3 extends over 12 amino acids. The CDR3 coding sequence is TGTGCCTGGAGTATGTCCACAGATACGCAGTATTTT. This gives the protein CAWSMSTDTQYF.

There are a few counts of this clonotype. This chain joins TRBV5-6 and TRBJ1-5, with a possible D match to TRBD1 (5 bases). CDR1 and CDR2 from the germline V gene are SGHDT and YYEEEE. This CDR3 has 15 amino acids. V was pared by 4 bases and J by 0 bases, with 11 bases between. Here the CDR3 DNA reads TGTGCCAGCAGCCTCGGGACGAATAGCAATCAGCCCCAGCATTTT. It specifies CASSLGTNSNQPQHF.